Presented here are 26 T cell receptor beta chains from one specimen sequenced in a study of CD8 T cells in Susac syndrome. The RNA input was about 0.45 to 1 ug, and it was reverse transcribed with random hexamers. Via MiXCR, TCRdb re-called the immunoSEQ multiplex PCR reads, giving one row per CDR3 protein. The sample yields approximately 150,000 distinct CDR3 sequences, roughly 94% seen once. Source material: CD4+ T cells from PBMCs. These receptors were obtained from a human donor with multiple sclerosis.

This clonotype was counted only a few times. The gene calls are TRBV7-2 and TRBJ1-2; 8 nucleotides agree with TRBD1. With V trimmed by 1 base and J by 2 bases, 6 bases remained unmatched. The V gene's germline CDR1 is SGHTA and CDR2 FQGNSA. There are 16 residues in the CDR3. The CDR3 spells CASSLVATGVNYGYTF. The DNA for the CDR3 is TGTGCCAGCAGCTTAGTAGCGACAGGGGTCAACTATGGCTACACCTTC.

The chain uses TRBV30 and TRBJ2-4; D remains unclear. The CDR3 totals 11 residues. The germline V gene encodes CDR1 GTSNPN and CDR2 SVGIG (reference sequence). Trimming shortened V by 4 bases and J by 8 bases, and 9 bases separated the two germline ends. CDR3 coding DNA: TGTGCCTGGATGGTTGGGGACATTCAGTACTTC. It is translated as CAWMVGDIQYF.

V usage is TRBV3-1 and J usage is TRBJ2-7; D not certain. The germline V gene encodes CDR1 LGHDT and CDR2 YNNKEL (reference sequence). This CDR3 spans 15 amino acids. Trimming took 0 bases from V and 5 from J, leaving 14 bases between them. The CDR3 DNA follows: TGTGCCAGCAGCCAAGAAAGCCTGCAGTCCCACGAGCAGTACTTC. It is translated as CASSQESLQSHEQYF.

The V call is TRBV7-9, the J call TRBJ2-4; D gene unclear. The germline gives CDR1 SEHNR, CDR2 FQNEAQ (reference sequence). V dropped 5 bases and J dropped 1 base, with 12 bases sitting between them. CDR3 size: 15 residues. The CDR3 DNA sequence: TGTGCCAGCAGCCTGTACCCTCAGGCCAAAAACATTCAGTACTTC. Translated, it gives CASSLYPQAKNIQYF.

The rearrangement links TRBV20-1 to TRBJ2-3, with 10 positions matching TRBD2. The CDR3 is 15 residues long. Unmatched junction bases numbered 7, after V lost 6 bases and J lost 1 base. The germline V gene has CDR1 DFQATT and CDR2 SNEGSKA (reference sequence). The CDR3 DNA follows: TGCAGTGCCACCCCAAGCGGGAGGGGCACAGATACGCAGTATTTT. Its translation: CSATPSGRGTDTQYF.

The chain links TRBV30 to TRBJ1-2; no reliable D call. The CDR3 is 11 residues long. V shed 0 bases and J shed 8 bases, with 7 bases lying between them. Germline V gene sequence: CDR1 GTSNPN, CDR2 SVGIG (reference sequence). CDR3 sequence reads: CAWSVLRGYTF. As DNA, the CDR3 is TGTGCCTGGAGTGTACTTCGGGGCTACACCTTC.

This clonotype appeared a single time. CDR3 DNA sequence: TGTGCCTGGAGTGGGCTCTCGGGAACGGGAAACATTCAGTACTTC. It codes for CAWSGLSGTGNIQYF. J is TRBJ2-4 and V is TRBV30, with TRBD2 as a possible D gene (5 bases). Trimming pared 1 base from V and 6 bases from J, leaving 16 bases between. The CDR3 totals 15 residues. Germline assignment: CDR1 GTSNPN and CDR2 SVGIG (reference sequence).

This chain connects TRBV27 to TRBJ1-4, with D tentatively TRBD1 (6 bases). This CDR3 has 15 residues. Germline lookup yields CDR1 MNHEY and CDR2 SMNVEV (reference sequence). V was cut by 6 bases and J by 8 bases, with 19 bases left in between. In DNA form, the CDR3 reads TGTGCCAGCAGACCGCTGGGGGGGCGCCGGGAAAAACTGTTTTTT. This codes for CASRPLGGRREKLFF.

The chain recombines TRBV28 with TRBJ1-2, with D possibly being TRBD1 (6 bases). Per germline, CDR1 MDHEN and CDR2 SYDVKM. V was cut by 5 bases and J by 6 bases, with 13 bases left in between. CDR3 length equals 13 residues. CDR3 in DNA: TGTGCCAGCAGTCCCCTAGGACAGAATGGCTACACCTTC. Protein: CASSPLGQNGYTF.

In its sample, this clonotype was seen once. The rearrangement joins TRBV2 to TRBJ2-1; D is undetermined. In germline, CDR1 is SNHLY, CDR2 FYNNEI. V gave up 4 bases and J gave up 6 bases, with 10 bases separating them. The CDR3 is made up of 13 amino acids. DNA for the CDR3: TGTGCCAGCAGTGTACCGGGCGGCAATGAGCAGTTCTTC. This sequence encodes CASSVPGGNEQFF.

This chain uses TRBV5-6 with TRBJ1-1, with unresolved D. CDR3 length: 14 residues. Trimming removed 4 bases at V and 4 bases at J, with 14 bases between. Germline CDR1 and CDR2: SGHDT and YYEEEE. This chain's CDR3 is CASSPDGGPTEAFF. Here the CDR3 DNA reads TGTGCCAGCAGCCCTGATGGAGGTCCCACTGAAGCTTTCTTT. The whole variable domain, filled in from reference TRBV5-6 and TRBJ1-1, reads DAGVTQSPTHLIKTRGQQVTLRCSPKSGHDTVSWYQQALGQGPQFIFQYYEEEERQRGNFPDRFSGHQFPNYSSELNVNALLLGDSALYLCASSPDGGPTEAFFGQGTRLTVV.

The rearrangement links TRBV29-1 to TRBJ2-1; D is perhaps TRBD2 (6 bases). Germline lookup yields CDR1 SQVTM and CDR2 ANQGSEA. Trimming stripped 4 bases from V and 5 bases from J, with 18 bases between. CDR3 length: 15 amino acids. CDR3 nucleotide sequence: TGCAGCGTTGCTGGGTGGCGGGGTTCGCACAATGAGCAGTTCTTC. As protein: CSVAGWRGSHNEQFF.

The genes are TRBV6-2 or TRBV6-3 and TRBJ2-3; D gene uncertain. The CDR3 contains 14 residues. V was pared by 1 base and J by 5 bases, with 10 bases between. Germline CDR1 is MNHEY and CDR2 is SVGEGT. The CDR3 coding sequence is TGTGCCAGCAGTTACTTAGAGAGCGAAGATACGCAGTATTTT. Its protein product is CASSYLESEDTQYF.

This clonotype was found a few times. This sequence joins TRBV19 and TRBJ2-6; D gene uncertain. The CDR3 runs to 13 residues. The V gene lost 6 bases and the J gene lost 1 base, with 4 bases spanning the gap. Germline V CDR1 and CDR2: LNHDA, SQIVND (reference sequence). CDR3 coding DNA: TGTGCCAGTAGCGTATCTGGGGCCAACGTCCTGACTTTC. It codes for CASSVSGANVLTF.

The V and J genes are TRBV2 and TRBJ2-3; D uncertain. CDR3 size: 13 residues. V was shortened by 3 bases and J by 2 bases, with 6 bases between the two germline ends. Per germline, CDR1 SNHLY and CDR2 FYNNEI. CDR3 protein: CASSDLITDTQYF. In DNA, the CDR3 is TGTGCCAGCAGTGACCTGATCACAGATACGCAGTATTTT.

The chain employs TRBV7-9 and TRBJ2-7; no definite D call. Germline V gives CDR1 SEHNR, CDR2 FQNEAQ (reference sequence). The CDR3 extends over 12 amino acids. V dropped 1 base and J dropped 7 bases, with 8 bases sitting between them. The CDR3 nucleotides read TGTGCCAGCAGCTTAGAGGTTCAGGAGCAGTACTTC. This gives the protein CASSLEVQEQYF.

This clonotype was recorded a few times. V usage is TRBV6-5 and J usage is TRBJ2-1; maybe TRBD2 (6 bases). The CDR3 sequence is 15 residues long. The V end lost 0 bases, the J end lost 4 bases, and 10 bases lay between the germline ends. Germline lookup yields CDR1 MNHEY and CDR2 SVGAGI. The CDR3 loop reads CASSYSIGSYNEQFF. CDR3 nucleotide sequence: TGTGCCAGCAGTTACTCTATCGGGAGTTACAATGAGCAGTTCTTC.

The chain carries TRBV12-3 or TRBV12-4 and TRBJ2-2, with a tentative D call TRBD2 (6 bases). The CDR3 has 15 amino acids. Trimming took 6 bases from V and 7 from J, leaving 18 bases between them. CDR3 region: CASRIRRDTNGELFF. The CDR3, as DNA: TGTGCCAGCAGGATCCGGAGGGATACGAACGGGGAGCTGTTTTTT.

The J gene is TRBJ1-5, the V gene TRBV15; D unresolved. The germline V and J ends were trimmed by 1 base and 5 bases, with 6 bases remaining between them. The CDR3 totals 13 residues. The germline V gene has CDR1 LNHNV and CDR2 YYDKDF (reference sequence). CDR3 sequence reads: CATSRGDYQPQHF. The DNA of the CDR3 is TGTGCCACCAGCAGAGGGGATTATCAGCCCCAGCATTTT.

V and J are TRBV6-6 and TRBJ2-7; no firm D call. V was cut by 2 bases and J by 6 bases, with 11 bases left in between. Germline CDR1 and CDR2: MNHNY and SVGAGI (reference sequence). CDR3 length equals 13 residues. The CDR3 loop is CASSYQRLGEQYF. CDR3 DNA sequence: TGTGCCAGCAGTTACCAGCGATTGGGCGAGCAGTACTTC.

This chain's CDR3 is CASSRPGRDRGYYTF. CDR3 nucleotides: TGTGCCAGTAGCCGTCCGGGCCGGGACAGGGGATACTACACCTTC. The V call is TRBV19, the J call TRBJ1-2; TRBD1 aligns across 10 bases. Germline V gives CDR1 LNHDA, CDR2 SQIVND (reference sequence). The CDR3 runs 15 residues. V lost 6 bases and J lost 10; bases outside the gene matches: 14.

The rearrangement links TRBV20-1 to TRBJ1-1, with TRBD1 matching over 9 bases. The CDR3 is made up of 12 amino acids. The junction had 8 bases not matched to a gene; V was cut back by 5 bases and J by 10 bases. The V gene's germline CDR1 is DFQATT and CDR2 SNEGSKA (reference sequence). CDR3 nucleotides: TGCAGTGCTCTGGACAGGGGTGGGGGAGCTTTCTTT. Protein: CSALDRGGGAFF.

This chain's CDR3 is CASSLDRGRILENNEQFF. CDR3 nucleotides: TGTGCCAGTAGTTTGGACAGGGGGCGCATACTCGAGAACAATGAGCAGTTCTTC. This chain connects TRBV19 to TRBJ2-1; 11 bases agree with TRBD1. The CDR3 extends over 18 amino acids. From germline, CDR1 is LNHDA and CDR2 SQIVND (reference sequence). V shed 5 bases, J shed 5 bases, and the junction held 14 bases outside the gene matches. The full variable domain, with the rest looked up from reference TRBV19 and TRBJ2-1, is DGGITQSPKYLFRKEGQNVTLSCEQNLNHDAMYWYRQDPGQGLRLIYYSQIVNDFQKGDIAEGYSVSREKKESFPLTVTSAQKNPTAFYLCASSLDRGRILENNEQFFGPGTRLTVL.

This sequence joins TRBV5-1 and TRBJ2-1; no clear D gene. This CDR3 is built from 14 residues. CDR1 and CDR2 from the germline V gene are SGHRS and YFSETQ. Trimming removed 0 bases from V and 6 bases from J, with 10 bases in between. The CDR3 DNA sequence: TGCGCCAGCAGCTTGGGATTGTTTGGCAATGAGCAGTTCTTC. Its translation: CASSLGLFGNEQFF.

This rearrangement joins TRBV5-1 to TRBJ1-5; maybe TRBD1 (5 bases). V was clipped by 4 bases and J by 5 bases, with 10 bases between them. CDR1 and CDR2 from the germline V gene are SGHRS and YFSETQ. The length of the CDR3 is 13 residues. The CDR3 spells CASSGGDHQPQHF. CDR3 sequence (DNA): TGCGCCAGCAGCGGAGGGGATCATCAGCCCCAGCATTTT.

The chain recombines TRBV15 with TRBJ2-7, with 13 bases matching TRBD2. The CDR3 has 15 residues. V trimming: 5 bases; J trimming: 6 bases; junction bases outside the gene matches: 7. Germline V gene data show CDR1 as LNHNV and CDR2 as YYDKDF (reference sequence). The CDR3 DNA reads as TGTGCCACCAGCCGAGGACTAGCGGGAGTGCTCGAGCAGTACTTC. This codes for CATSRGLAGVLEQYF.